Below, 22 T cell receptor beta chains from the same sample are listed, as sequenced in a study of cytomegalovirus exposure and HLA in healthy donors. In the PCR, 60 Vbeta and 13 Jbeta primers were used. Libraries were prepared by immunoSEQ multiplex PCR; TCRdb keeps only in-frame clonotypes and omits some of them. This table has 150,000 to 180,000 clones, about four fifths appearing once. Material: PBMCs. Source of these receptors: a young man in good health and CMV-seronegative.

The chain is built from TRBV6-6 and TRBJ1-1, with D unresolved. Germline V gene data show CDR1 as MNHNY and CDR2 as SVGAGI (reference sequence). This CDR3 has 14 amino acids. V lost 4 bases and J 5 bases, leaving 14 bases between the germline ends. The chain's CDR3 is CASSSTEGWTEAFF. The CDR3 region has the DNA TGTGCCAGCAGTTCAACGGAGGGCTGGACTGAAGCTTTCTTT.

The chain is built from TRBV11-3 and TRBJ1-4; no firm D call. Per the germline V gene, CDR1 is SGHNT and CDR2 is YENEEA. The CDR3 sequence is 12 residues long. Trimming removed 8 bases from V and 7 bases from J, with 11 bases in between. The CDR3 nucleotides are TGTGCCAGCTTTGAGGCGCCTGAAAAACTGTTTTTT. Its protein product is CASFEAPEKLFF.

V is TRBV6-1 and J is TRBJ2-5, with 7 bases aligning to TRBD2. The J call may be incorrect, as the DNA end agrees better with TRBJ2-7. The CDR3 extends over 16 amino acids. Germline V gene data show CDR1 as MNHNS and CDR2 as SASEGT. The CDR3 coding sequence is TGTGCCAGCAGTGAAGTAGCTAGCGGTTTCTCCTACGAGCAGTACTTC. It codes for CASSEVASGFSYEQYF.

The V gene is TRBV10-3, the J gene TRBJ1-1, with D perhaps matching TRBD1 (5 bases). CDR1 and CDR2 from the germline V gene are ENHRY and SYGVKD. Trimming took off 10 bases at V and 3 bases at J, with 18 bases between the two ends. The CDR3 is 14 residues long. The CDR3 DNA sequence: TGTGCCACCCGGGGGGGGAGAGAAGACACTGAAGCTTTCTTT. Translated, it gives CATRGGREDTEAFF.

The chain employs TRBV28 and TRBJ2-7, with 9 bases aligning to TRBD1. This CDR3 spans 15 amino acids. The germline V gene has CDR1 MDHEN and CDR2 SYDVKM. Trimming cost V 6 bases and J 5 bases; bases outside gene matches: 11. DNA of the CDR3: TGTGCCAGCAGCCAAACGGGACAGGGAGTCCACGAGCAGTACGTC. Translation gives CASSQTGQGVHEQYV.

This clone was recorded only once. The chain links TRBV19 to TRBJ2-2; D ambiguous. V lost 8 bases, J lost 1 base, and 11 bases lay in between. Germline CDR1 LNHDA, CDR2 SQIVND (reference sequence). The CDR3 is 14 residues long. CDR3 nucleotide sequence: TGTGCCAGTCGGCGGCAGTTGAACACCGGGGAGCTGTTTTTT. Its translation: CASRRQLNTGELFF.

As to this clone: Other DNA sequences in this sample translate to the same CDR3. The chain is built from TRBV5-1 and TRBJ1-2, with 10 bases fitting TRBD1. This CDR3 contains 14 residues. The ends lost 4 bases at V and 2 bases at J; junction bases unmatched: 2. Germline CDR1 SGHRS, CDR2 YFSETQ. Written as DNA, the CDR3 is TGCGCCAGCAGCCTGGGACAGGGGAACTATGGCTACACCTTC. Translation gives CASSLGQGNYGYTF.

The chain carries TRBV5-1 and TRBJ1-1, with a possible D match to TRBD1 (5 bases). The CDR3 runs 17 residues. Germline CDR1 and CDR2: SGHRS and YFSETQ. Trimming took off 0 bases at V and 4 bases at J, with 19 bases between the two ends. The CDR3 loop is CASSLGPQTGPFTEAFF. Written as DNA, the CDR3 is TGCGCCAGCAGCTTGGGCCCCCAAACAGGACCCTTCACTGAAGCTTTCTTT.

V gene TRBV19 combines with J gene TRBJ2-1; 12 bases are shared with TRBD1. The CDR3 has 19 amino acids. Trimming removed 4 bases from V and 1 base from J; junction bases left unmatched: 11. Germline V gene sequence: CDR1 LNHDA, CDR2 SQIVND (reference sequence). The CDR3 region is CASSKGRDRGPLSYNEQFF. The CDR3 coding sequence is TGTGCCAGTAGTAAAGGCCGGGACAGGGGGCCCCTATCCTACAATGAGCAGTTCTTC.

CDR3 loop: CASSVGDNYEQYF. The CDR3, as DNA: TGTGCCAGCTCAGTAGGGGACAACTACGAGCAGTACTTC. The chain employs TRBV18 and TRBJ2-7, with D perhaps TRBD1 (6 bases). The CDR3 totals 13 residues. V was pared by 5 bases and J by 3 bases, with 11 bases between. Per the germline V gene, CDR1 is KGHSH and CDR2 is LQKENI.

V usage is TRBV10-3 and J usage is TRBJ1-1; 7 nucleotides match TRBD1. Germline values: CDR1 ENHRY, CDR2 SYGVKD. The length of the CDR3 is 13 residues. J gave up 1 base and V 6 bases, and 2 bases lay outside the gene matches. CDR3 nucleotide sequence: TGTGCCATCAGGGGACAGACGAACACTGAAGCTTTCTTT. Translated, it gives CAIRGQTNTEAFF.

V and J are TRBV25-1 and TRBJ2-7, with 7 bases matching TRBD1. The CDR3 consists of 13 residues. Trimming cost V 3 bases and J 6 bases; bases outside gene matches: 5. Per germline, CDR1 MGHDK and CDR2 SYGVNS. The CDR3 loop is CASSDFPGGEQYF. The CDR3 DNA follows: TGTGCCAGCAGTGACTTTCCAGGGGGCGAGCAGTACTTC.

V usage is TRBV7-9 and J usage is TRBJ2-1, with D unclear. There are 15 residues in the CDR3. Per germline, CDR1 SEHNR and CDR2 FQNEAQ (reference sequence). V dropped 4 bases and J dropped 3 bases, with 13 bases sitting between them. CDR3 DNA sequence: TGTGCCAGCAGCTCTCCGCTAGGCGTCTACAATGAGCAGTTCTTC. This sequence encodes CASSSPLGVYNEQFF.

This clone was seen a handful of times. The chain links TRBV10-3 to TRBJ1-1; D is ambiguous. Per the germline V gene, CDR1 is ENHRY and CDR2 is SYGVKD. The CDR3 is made up of 18 amino acids. Trimming removed 4 bases at V and 7 bases at J, with 28 bases between. Here the CDR3 DNA reads TGTGCCATCAGTGCACCACCGGGGAAACAACCTCTCCCCCTTGAAGCTTTCTTT. Its translation: CAISAPPGKQPLPLEAFF.

On this clone: Other DNA sequences from this sample encode an identical CDR3 as well. This chain connects TRBV7-8 to TRBJ1-4; D perhaps matches TRBD1 (5 bases). The CDR3 has 15 amino acids. The V end was cut by 7 bases, the J end by 5 bases, with 17 bases between. Germline-derived CDR1 and CDR2 are SGHVS and FQNEAQ. In nucleotides, the CDR3 is TGTGCCAGCACCACTGGGGGGACCCACAATGAAAAACTGTTTTTT. Translation: CASTTGGTHNEKLFF. Supplemented by reference TRBV7-8 and TRBJ1-4, the full variable domain reads GAGVSQSPRYKVAKRGQDVALRCDPISGHVSLFWYQQALGQGPEFLTYFQNEAQLDKSGLPSDRFFAERPEGSVSTLKIQRTQQEDSAVYLCASTTGGTHNEKLFFGSGTQLSVL.

This clone was seen only once. Within the sample, other DNA sequences also encode this same CDR3. The rearrangement joins TRBV5-1 to TRBJ2-3, with D possibly being TRBD2 (7 bases). The CDR3 covers 18 residues. Looked up from germline, CDR1 is SGHRS and CDR2 is YFSETQ. Trimming took off 3 bases at V and 0 bases at J, with 20 bases between the two ends. The DNA of the CDR3 is TGCGCCAGCAGCTCGACCGGACTGGCGGGGGCTAGCACAGATACGCAGTATTTT. Its translation: CASSSTGLAGASTDTQYF.

The V and J genes are TRBV7-9 and TRBJ2-7; D is ambiguous. The CDR3 contains 13 residues. Germline V gene sequence: CDR1 SEHNR, CDR2 FQNEAQ (reference sequence). V was shortened by 4 bases and J by 4 bases, with 11 bases between the two germline ends. The CDR3 nucleotides read TGTGCCAGCAGCTATACCCCCGGGTACGAGCAGTACTTC. Translation: CASSYTPGYEQYF. The variable domain in full, with the rest retrieved from reference TRBV7-9 and TRBJ2-7, is DTGVSQNPRHKITKRGQNVTFRCDPISEHNRLYWYRQTLGQGPEFLTYFQNEAQLEKSRLLSDRFSAERPKGSFSTLEIQRTEQGDSAMYLCASSYTPGYEQYFGPGTRLTVT.

J is TRBJ2-5 and V is TRBV5-6; TRBD2 is a possible D gene (5 bases). The CDR3 has 17 amino acids. Looked up from germline, CDR1 is SGHDT and CDR2 is YYEEEE. Deletions cut 4 bases from V and 2 bases from J, with 21 bases between. CDR3 sequence reads: CASSPGITRVQQETQYF. The CDR3 DNA is TGTGCCAGCAGCCCCGGGATTACTAGGGTTCAACAAGAGACCCAGTACTTC.

Details on this clone: Additional DNA sequences in this sample encode the identical CDR3. The chain employs TRBV28 and TRBJ1-1; the D gene is possibly TRBD1 (5 bases). The CDR3 covers 12 residues. Per germline, CDR1 MDHEN and CDR2 SYDVKM. V was cut by 9 bases and J by 1 base, with 9 bases left in between. CDR3 in DNA: TGTGCCAGTACAACAGGGAACACTGAAGCTTTCTTT. Translated, it gives CASTTGNTEAFF.

V usage is TRBV19 and J usage is TRBJ1-1; D remains unclear. CDR1 is LNHDA, CDR2 SQIVND, per germline (reference sequence). The CDR3 is made up of 12 amino acids. Trimming shortened V by 5 bases and J by 10 bases, and 14 bases separated the two germline ends. The CDR3 region has the DNA TGTGCCAGTAGTCTTCACACCTCTGGAGCTTTCTTT. This translates into CASSLHTSGAFF.

This chain uses TRBV11-3 with TRBJ1-5, with a possible D match to TRBD1 (6 bases). Germline V lookup: CDR1 SGHNT, CDR2 YENEEA. This CDR3 comprises 15 residues. V was trimmed by 2 bases and J by 2 bases, leaving 10 bases between them. In DNA, the CDR3 is TGTGCCAGCAGCTTAACAGGGAAGGGCAATCAGCCCCAGCATTTT. It encodes CASSLTGKGNQPQHF.

The rearrangement uses TRBV6-6 and TRBJ2-3, with D possibly TRBD2 on 6 matching bases. The germline V gene encodes CDR1 MNHNY and CDR2 SVGAGI (reference sequence). Trimming left V 0 bases short and J 6 bases short, with 16 bases between. The CDR3 loop spans 16 amino acids. The CDR3 protein is CASSYSFVGGRDTQYF. CDR3 coding DNA: TGTGCCAGCAGTTACTCCTTTGTGGGGGGTAGGGATACGCAGTATTTT.